A selection of T cell receptor beta chains follows, all from one sample in a study of blood T cell repertoires in COVID-19. The repertoire was sequenced with immunoSEQ multiplex PCR; TCRdb's copy has only in-frame clones and lacks some. The sample yields some 190,000 clones, approximately 80% seen once. The sample was peripheral blood. The receptors here all came from a human donor in a cohort sampled during active COVID-19. Both conserved end residues are part of each CDR3. The D gene is left open where the match is weak. Not every row has a clone size; where given, it reads once, few, many or a size class.

j_call: TRBJ1-1
v_call: TRBV7-3
clone_size: NA
d_call: TRBD1
cdr3_aa: CASSLNRGTEAFF
cdr3_nt: TGTGCCAGCAGCTTAAACAGGGGCACTGAAGCTTTCTTT

j_call: TRBJ1-2
v_call: TRBV7-2
clone_size: NA
d_call: NA
cdr3_aa: CASSLSGRYGYTF
cdr3_nt: TGTGCCAGCAGCTTGAGCGGGCGCTATGGCTACACCTTC

j_call: TRBJ1-6
v_call: TRBV19
clone_size: NA
d_call: NA
cdr3_aa: CASSIEPQGSSPLHF
cdr3_nt: TGTGCCAGTAGTATAGAACCCCAGGGGAGTTCACCCCTCCACTTT

j_call: TRBJ2-5
v_call: TRBV4-1
clone_size: few
d_call: TRBD1
cdr3_aa: CASSPRQGSRRGKETQYF
cdr3_nt: TGCGCCAGCAGCCCAAGACAGGGGAGCCGTAGGGGTAAAGAGACCCAGTACTTC

j_call: TRBJ1-2
v_call: TRBV19
clone_size: NA
d_call: NA
cdr3_aa: CASVEGHPNYGYTF
cdr3_nt: TGTGCCAGTGTTGAGGGACATCCTAACTATGGCTACACCTTC

j_call: TRBJ1-5
v_call: TRBV2
clone_size: NA
d_call: NA
cdr3_aa: CASSQDSYQPQHF
cdr3_nt: TGTGCCAGCAGTCAGGACAGCTATCAGCCCCAGCATTTT

j_call: TRBJ2-3
v_call: TRBV6-5
clone_size: NA
d_call: TRBD2
cdr3_aa: CASLAGAGTDTQYF
cdr3_nt: TGTGCCAGCCTAGCGGGAGCTGGGACAGATACGCAGTATTTT

j_call: TRBJ2-5
v_call: TRBV10-3
clone_size: NA
d_call: NA
cdr3_aa: CAISEAETQYF
cdr3_nt: TGTGCCATCAGTGAGGCGGAGACCCAGTACTTC

j_call: TRBJ2-3
v_call: TRBV9
clone_size: once
d_call: TRBD2
cdr3_aa: CASSALPAGPGDTQYF
cdr3_nt: TGTGCCAGCTCCGCACTCCCAGCGGGGCCGGGAGATACGCAGTATTTT

j_call: TRBJ1-2
v_call: TRBV28
clone_size: NA
d_call: NA
cdr3_aa: CASSLGQGRSWGYTF
cdr3_nt: TGTGCCAGCAGTTTAGGGCAGGGAAGGAGTTGGGGCTACACCTTC

j_call: TRBJ2-2
v_call: TRBV10-1
clone_size: NA
d_call: NA
cdr3_aa: CASSTAQHTGELFF
cdr3_nt: TGCGCCAGCAGCACAGCCCAACACACCGGGGAGCTGTTTTTT

j_call: TRBJ2-7
v_call: TRBV21-1
clone_size: NA
d_call: NA
cdr3_aa: CASSKGKREMDYEQYF
cdr3_nt: TGTGCCAGCAGCAAAGGAAAGCGGGAGATGGACTACGAGCAGTACTTC

j_call: TRBJ1-5
v_call: TRBV18
clone_size: NA
d_call: NA
cdr3_aa: CASSPRAGKEPQHF
cdr3_nt: TGTGCCAGCTCACCACGGGCAGGGAAGGAGCCCCAGCATTTT

j_call: TRBJ2-5
v_call: TRBV6-5
clone_size: NA
d_call: NA
cdr3_aa: CASGAGLTGETQYF
cdr3_nt: TGTGCCAGCGGGGCCGGACTAACAGGAGAGACCCAGTACTTC

j_call: TRBJ2-7
v_call: TRBV27
clone_size: NA
d_call: TRBD2
cdr3_aa: CASSSIAGGPPYEQYF
cdr3_nt: TGTGCCAGCAGTTCAATAGCGGGAGGGCCCCCCTACGAGCAGTACTTC

j_call: TRBJ1-6
v_call: TRBV6-5
clone_size: once
d_call: NA
cdr3_aa: CASGGWASPLHF
cdr3_nt: TGTGCCAGCGGGGGGTGGGCTTCACCCCTCCACTTT

j_call: TRBJ1-1
v_call: TRBV20-1
clone_size: many
d_call: NA
cdr3_aa: CSASLPMNTEAFF
cdr3_nt: TGCAGTGCTAGTCTACCTATGAACACTGAAGCTTTCTTT

j_call: TRBJ1-1
v_call: TRBV6-6
clone_size: once
d_call: TRBD1
cdr3_aa: CASSYYGQGEAFF
cdr3_nt: TGTGCCAGCAGTTACTACGGACAGGGAGAAGCTTTCTTT

j_call: TRBJ2-1
v_call: TRBV7-9
clone_size: NA
d_call: NA
cdr3_aa: CASSSHRAQGSNEQFF
cdr3_nt: TGTGCCAGCAGCTCCCACAGGGCCCAGGGATCCAATGAGCAGTTCTTC

j_call: TRBJ2-5
v_call: TRBV19
clone_size: once
d_call: NA
cdr3_aa: CASSRAREETQYF
cdr3_nt: TGTGCCAGTAGTAGGGCTCGAGAAGAGACCCAGTACTTC

j_call: TRBJ1-6
v_call: TRBV29-1
clone_size: NA
d_call: NA
cdr3_aa: CSARGSQNSPLHF
cdr3_nt: TGCAGCGCTCGCGGGTCCCAGAATTCACCCCTCCACTTT

j_call: TRBJ2-1
v_call: TRBV10-3
clone_size: NA
d_call: TRBD2
cdr3_aa: CAISEFEGSGGEQFF
cdr3_nt: TGTGCCATCAGTGAATTCGAGGGGAGCGGGGGTGAGCAGTTCTTC

j_call: TRBJ1-2
v_call: TRBV3-1/TRBV3-2
clone_size: NA
d_call: NA
cdr3_aa: CASSQEGRAYGYTF
cdr3_nt: TGTGCCAGCAGCCAAGAAGGCAGGGCCTATGGCTACACCTTC

j_call: TRBJ1-5
v_call: TRBV19
clone_size: NA
d_call: TRBD1
cdr3_aa: CASSIDLGDRGQPQHF
cdr3_nt: TGTGCCAGTAGTATAGATCTAGGGGACAGGGGCCAGCCCCAGCATTTT

j_call: TRBJ2-3
v_call: TRBV7-9
clone_size: NA
d_call: TRBD2
cdr3_aa: CASSSTSGLLDTQYF
cdr3_nt: TGTGCCAGCAGCTCGACTAGCGGGTTGTTAGATACGCAGTATTTT

j_call: TRBJ2-3
v_call: TRBV14
clone_size: NA
d_call: TRBD2
cdr3_aa: CASSQAPPGAGNTDTQYF
cdr3_nt: TGTGCCAGCAGCCAAGCCCCCCCGGGAGCGGGGAACACAGATACGCAGTATTTT

j_call: TRBJ2-3
v_call: TRBV5-6
clone_size: NA
d_call: NA
cdr3_aa: CASSLGLAGARSTGGPQYF
cdr3_nt: TGTGCCAGCAGCTTGGGTCTAGCGGGAGCCCGCTCCACAGGGGGCCCGCAGTATTTT

j_call: TRBJ2-1
v_call: TRBV5-6
clone_size: NA
d_call: TRBD1
cdr3_aa: CASSRGGQVAEQFF
cdr3_nt: TGTGCCAGCAGCCGGGGTGGACAGGTCGCTGAGCAGTTCTTC

j_call: TRBJ2-5
v_call: TRBV2
clone_size: NA
d_call: TRBD1
cdr3_aa: CASSPTGLETQYF
cdr3_nt: TGTGCCAGCAGTCCGACAGGGCTGGAGACCCAGTACTTC

j_call: TRBJ1-4
v_call: TRBV7-2
clone_size: NA
d_call: TRBD1
cdr3_aa: CASSSRTGINEKLFF
cdr3_nt: TGTGCCAGCAGCTCACGGACAGGAATTAATGAAAAACTGTTTTTT

j_call: TRBJ2-6
v_call: TRBV5-1
clone_size: once
d_call: NA
cdr3_aa: CASSLVAGLGANVLTF
cdr3_nt: TGCGCCAGCAGCTTGGTAGCCGGCTTAGGGGCCAACGTCCTGACTTTC

j_call: TRBJ2-7
v_call: TRBV29-1
clone_size: once
d_call: NA
cdr3_aa: CSGTGGHDEQYF
cdr3_nt: TGCAGCGGTACCGGAGGGCACGACGAGCAGTACTTC

j_call: TRBJ1-2
v_call: TRBV2
clone_size: few
d_call: TRBD1
cdr3_aa: CASSERDRVSAGYTF
cdr3_nt: TGTGCCAGCAGTGAAAGGGACAGGGTGTCTGCCGGCTACACCTTC

j_call: TRBJ2-2
v_call: TRBV9
clone_size: NA
d_call: NA
cdr3_aa: CASSVVAGTGELFF
cdr3_nt: TGTGCCAGCAGCGTAGTAGCAGGGACCGGGGAGCTGTTTTTT

j_call: TRBJ2-5
v_call: TRBV6-5
clone_size: NA
d_call: NA
cdr3_aa: CASRNEETQYF
cdr3_nt: TGTGCCAGCAGAAACGAGGAGACCCAGTACTTC

j_call: TRBJ2-5
v_call: TRBV28
clone_size: NA
d_call: TRBD2
cdr3_aa: CASSIGERGIETQYF
cdr3_nt: TGTGCCAGCAGTATCGGCGAGCGGGGGATCGAGACCCAGTACTTC

j_call: TRBJ1-4
v_call: TRBV9
clone_size: NA
d_call: NA
cdr3_aa: CASSVAGGHPATNEKLFF
cdr3_nt: TGTGCCAGCAGCGTAGCTGGGGGACACCCTGCAACTAATGAAAAACTGTTTTTT

j_call: TRBJ2-1
v_call: TRBV11-2
clone_size: NA
d_call: NA
cdr3_aa: CASSLDQRVNEQFF
cdr3_nt: TGTGCCAGCAGCTTAGATCAGAGGGTCAATGAGCAGTTCTTC

j_call: TRBJ2-3
v_call: TRBV6-5
clone_size: NA
d_call: NA
cdr3_aa: CASSYAGFLGTDTQYF
cdr3_nt: TGTGCCAGCAGTTACGCGGGATTTTTGGGCACAGATACGCAGTATTTT

j_call: TRBJ2-5
v_call: TRBV20-1
clone_size: NA
d_call: NA
cdr3_aa: CSASEETQYF
cdr3_nt: TGCAGTGCTAGCGAGGAGACCCAGTACTTC

j_call: TRBJ2-7
v_call: TRBV19
clone_size: NA
d_call: NA
cdr3_aa: CASSTYSTGEQYF
cdr3_nt: TGTGCCAGTAGCACGTACTCAACCGGCGAGCAGTACTTC

j_call: TRBJ2-7
v_call: TRBV10-3
clone_size: few
d_call: TRBD2
cdr3_aa: CAISDSGLANPYEQYF
cdr3_nt: TGTGCCATCAGTGACTCAGGACTAGCGAACCCCTACGAGCAGTACTTC

j_call: TRBJ1-5
v_call: TRBV6-5
clone_size: once
d_call: NA
cdr3_aa: CASSYPSGPQHF
cdr3_nt: TGTGCCAGCAGTTACCCCTCGGGGCCCCAGCATTTT

j_call: TRBJ2-6
v_call: TRBV5-1
clone_size: NA
d_call: NA
cdr3_aa: CASSLAGIHLSGANVLTF
cdr3_nt: TGCGCCAGCAGCTTGGCCGGGATCCATCTCTCTGGGGCCAACGTCCTGACTTTC

j_call: TRBJ2-1
v_call: TRBV9
clone_size: few
d_call: NA
cdr3_aa: CASSAGSGEQFF
cdr3_nt: TGTGCCAGCAGCGCCGGATCGGGTGAGCAGTTCTTC

j_call: TRBJ2-2
v_call: TRBV18
clone_size: once
d_call: TRBD2
cdr3_aa: CASSSSGGLAVLGELFF
cdr3_nt: TGTGCCAGCTCATCCTCCGGAGGACTAGCTGTACTCGGGGAGCTGTTTTTT

j_call: TRBJ1-2
v_call: TRBV5-1
clone_size: NA
d_call: NA
cdr3_aa: CASSLGDRRDGYTF
cdr3_nt: TGCGCCAGCAGCTTGGGCGACAGGCGGGATGGCTACACCTTC

j_call: TRBJ1-2
v_call: TRBV6-1
clone_size: NA
d_call: NA
cdr3_aa: CASSELGGDYGYTF
cdr3_nt: TGTGCCAGCAGTGAATTAGGGGGGGATTATGGCTACACCTTC

j_call: TRBJ1-2
v_call: TRBV5-6
clone_size: NA
d_call: NA
cdr3_aa: CASSSGTRGRGRAFDTF
cdr3_nt: TGTGCCAGCAGCAGCGGGACACGGGGTAGGGGACGCGCTTTTGACACCTTC

j_call: TRBJ2-2
v_call: TRBV21-1
clone_size: NA
d_call: NA
cdr3_aa: CASSTSGRGASCGANTGELFF
cdr3_nt: TGTGCCAGCAGCACATCCGGTAGGGGCGCGAGTTGCGGGGCGAACACCGGGGAGCTGTTTTTT

j_call: TRBJ2-1
v_call: TRBV19
clone_size: NA
d_call: TRBD2
cdr3_aa: CAIQRGAGRGEQFF
cdr3_nt: TGTGCCATTCAAAGGGGAGCGGGGAGAGGTGAGCAGTTCTTC